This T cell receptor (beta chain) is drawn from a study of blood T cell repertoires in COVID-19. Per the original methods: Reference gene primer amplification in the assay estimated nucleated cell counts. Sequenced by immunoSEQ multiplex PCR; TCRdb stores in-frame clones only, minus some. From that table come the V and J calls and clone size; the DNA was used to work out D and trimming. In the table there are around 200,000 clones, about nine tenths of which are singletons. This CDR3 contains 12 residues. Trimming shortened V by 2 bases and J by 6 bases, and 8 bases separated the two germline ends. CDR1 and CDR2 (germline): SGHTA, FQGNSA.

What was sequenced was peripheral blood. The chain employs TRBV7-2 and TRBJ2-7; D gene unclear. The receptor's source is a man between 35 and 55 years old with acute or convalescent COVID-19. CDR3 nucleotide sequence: TGTGCCAGCAGCTTAACAAGGAGCGAGCAGTACTTC. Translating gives CASSLTRSEQYF.